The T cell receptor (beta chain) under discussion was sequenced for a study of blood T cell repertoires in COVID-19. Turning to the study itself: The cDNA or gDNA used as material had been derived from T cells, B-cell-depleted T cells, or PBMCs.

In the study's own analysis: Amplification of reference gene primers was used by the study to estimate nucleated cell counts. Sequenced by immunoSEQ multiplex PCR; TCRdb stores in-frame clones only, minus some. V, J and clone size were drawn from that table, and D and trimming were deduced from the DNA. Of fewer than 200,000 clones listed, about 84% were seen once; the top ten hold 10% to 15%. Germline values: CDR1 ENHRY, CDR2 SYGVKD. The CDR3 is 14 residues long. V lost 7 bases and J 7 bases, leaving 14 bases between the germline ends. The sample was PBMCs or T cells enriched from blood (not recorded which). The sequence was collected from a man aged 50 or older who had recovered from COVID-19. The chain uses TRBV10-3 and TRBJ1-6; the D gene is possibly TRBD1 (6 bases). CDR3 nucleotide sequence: TGTGCCATCACTCCGGACAGCACCAATTCACCCCTCCACTTT. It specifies CAITPDSTNSPLHF.